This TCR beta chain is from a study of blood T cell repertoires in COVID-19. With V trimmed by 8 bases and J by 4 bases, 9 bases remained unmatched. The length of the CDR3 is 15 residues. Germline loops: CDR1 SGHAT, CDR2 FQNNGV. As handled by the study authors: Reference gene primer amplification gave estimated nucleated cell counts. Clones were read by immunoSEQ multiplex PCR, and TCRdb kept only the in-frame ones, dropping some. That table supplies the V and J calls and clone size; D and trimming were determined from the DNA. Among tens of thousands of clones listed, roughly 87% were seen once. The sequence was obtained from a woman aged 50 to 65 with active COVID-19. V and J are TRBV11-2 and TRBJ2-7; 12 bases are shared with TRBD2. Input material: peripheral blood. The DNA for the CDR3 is TGTGCCAGCCGCCCCACTAGCGGGAGGTTATACGAGCAGTACTTC. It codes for CASRPTSGRLYEQYF.